This T cell receptor beta chain was profiled in a study of cytomegalovirus exposure and HLA in healthy donors. In the study overall: Of some 410 genotyped donors, around 80% grouped in the Caucasian-associated ancestry cluster. Study-wide points: Productive rates of about 87% or about 30% were seen for most TCR beta V segments in an earlier analysis. Researchers reported in a later analysis that a missense DCLRE1C variant was tied to TCR beta V- and J-gene trimming. Among CMV-associated TCR beta chains, most appeared HLA-restricted in a later analysis.

With 60 Vbeta and 13 Jbeta primers, the PCR was carried out. Produced via immunoSEQ multiplex PCR; TCRdb's table is partial and in-frame only. This sample has about 180,000 clones, with around 80% found just once. This clone was seen a handful of times. Its antigen is currently unknown. This CDR3 is built from 18 residues. The J segment lost 4 bases and the V segment lost 5 bases, leaving 18 bases of the junction unmatched. Germline V gene sequence: CDR1 SGHVS, CDR2 FQNEAQ. The sequenced material came from PBMCs. The chain employs TRBV7-8 and TRBJ1-2, with 8 bases matching TRBD1. This TCR was recovered from a woman aged 25 to 39 in good health and CMV-seropositive. The CDR3 region has the DNA TGTGCCAGCAGCCTCCTCCCGACAGGGGATGCCTCGGGCTATGGCTACACCTTC. It specifies CASSLLPTGDASGYGYTF.